The 5 T cell receptor beta chains presented below share a single source sample, sequenced in a study of PD-L1 blockade in urothelial cancer (dated by TCRdb to 2015 to 2018). The library was generated by the immunoSEQ multiplex PCR assay. Drawn from immuneACCESS, this table holds only the in-frame rearrangements with V and J called that TCRdb kept. Clones are partly lost; checked studies trace under half to an unresolved V gene and leave the rest unexplained. The sample profile shows 120,000 or so clones; 86% of them were found once. 2.4% of the sample is taken by the ten largest. Explained via the paper, the time point label denotes: peripheral blood 6 weeks after treatment start. The specimen was PBMCs, collected around atezolizumab (anti-PD-L1) treatment. These receptor sequences come from a man in his fifties with urothelial cancer.

The V and J genes are TRBV6-4 and TRBJ2-1; 15 nucleotides match TRBD2. J gave up 7 bases and V 5 bases, and 3 bases lay outside the gene matches. CDR3 length equals 15 residues. Germline loops: CDR1 MRHNA, CDR2 SNTAGT. DNA of the CDR3: TGTGCCAGCAGTCCCGGGACTAGCGGGAGGAATGAGCAGTTCTTC. Translating it yields CASSPGTSGRNEQFF.

This chain links TRBV28 with TRBJ1-1; TRBD1 aligns across 11 bases. Germline assignment: CDR1 MDHEN and CDR2 SYDVKM. The J segment lost 5 bases and the V segment lost 4 bases, leaving 6 bases of the junction unmatched. This CDR3 contains 15 residues. CDR3 in DNA: TGTGCCAGCAGTTGGACAGGGGGCTTGGGGACTGAAGCTTTCTTT. Its protein product is CASSWTGGLGTEAFF.

The V and J genes are TRBV6-6 and TRBJ2-2, with TRBD2 matching over 10 bases. V dropped 6 bases and J dropped 7; count of bases not matched to a gene: 11. This CDR3 comprises 16 residues. CDR1 is MNHNY and CDR2 is SVGAGI in the germline V gene (reference sequence). Here the CDR3 DNA reads TGTGCCAGCAGATCTAGCGGGAGCCTCTATAGCGGGGAGCTGTTTTTT. Its protein is CASRSSGSLYSGELFF.

The table lists this clone with a few counts. The rearrangement links TRBV19 to TRBJ1-5, with 7 bases that match TRBD1. V was pared by 8 bases and J by 3 bases, with 7 bases of the junction left unmatched. This CDR3 has 14 amino acids. Per the germline V gene, CDR1 is LNHDA and CDR2 is SQIVND (reference sequence). CDR3 amino acids: CASEGDRDNQPQHF. As DNA, the CDR3 is TGTGCCAGTGAGGGTGACAGGGACAATCAGCCCCAGCATTTT. Using reference TRBV19 and TRBJ1-5 for the parts outside the CDR3, the full variable domain is DGGITQSPKYLFRKEGQNVTLSCEQNLNHDAMYWYRQDPGQGLRLIYYSQIVNDFQKGDIAEGYSVSREKKESFPLTVTSAQKNPTAFYLCASEGDRDNQPQHFGDGTRLSIL.

The chain uses TRBV11-2 and TRBJ2-1; 8 bases agree with TRBD2. Germline trimming cut 1 base from V and 0 bases from J; bases unmatched to any gene: 11. Germline V gene lookup returns CDR1 SGHAT and CDR2 FQNNGV. The CDR3 contains 19 residues. Here the CDR3 reads CASSLVGGVSGFSYNEQFF. In DNA, the CDR3 is TGTGCCAGCAGCTTAGTCGGGGGGGTAAGCGGGTTCTCCTACAATGAGCAGTTCTTC. The full variable domain, completed using reference TRBV11-2 and TRBJ2-1, is EAGVAQSPRYKIIEKRQSVAFWCNPISGHATLYWYQQILGQGPKLLIQFQNNGVVDDSQLPKDRFSAERLKGVDSTLKIQPAKLEDSAVYLCASSLVGGVSGFSYNEQFFGPGTRLTVL.